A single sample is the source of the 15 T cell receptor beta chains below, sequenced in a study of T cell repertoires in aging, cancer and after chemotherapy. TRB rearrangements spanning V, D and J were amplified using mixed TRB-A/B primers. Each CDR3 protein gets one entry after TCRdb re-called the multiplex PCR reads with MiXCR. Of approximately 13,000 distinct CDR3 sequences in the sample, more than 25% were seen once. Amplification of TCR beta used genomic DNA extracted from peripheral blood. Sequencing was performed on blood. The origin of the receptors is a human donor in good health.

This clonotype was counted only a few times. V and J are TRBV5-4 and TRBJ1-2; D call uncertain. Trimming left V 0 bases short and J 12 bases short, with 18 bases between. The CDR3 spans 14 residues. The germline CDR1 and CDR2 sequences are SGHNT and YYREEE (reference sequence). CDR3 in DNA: TGTGCCAGCAGCTTGGGTGAGGGATATGCGGGAGACACCTTC. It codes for CASSLGEGYAGDTF.

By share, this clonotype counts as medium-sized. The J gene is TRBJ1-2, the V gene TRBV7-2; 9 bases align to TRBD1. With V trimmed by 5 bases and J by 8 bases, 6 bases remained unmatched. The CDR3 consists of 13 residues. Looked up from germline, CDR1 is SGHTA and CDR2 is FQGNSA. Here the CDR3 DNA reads TGTGCCAGCAGCAGGGACAGGGAAATCGGCTACACCTTC. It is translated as CASSRDREIGYTF.

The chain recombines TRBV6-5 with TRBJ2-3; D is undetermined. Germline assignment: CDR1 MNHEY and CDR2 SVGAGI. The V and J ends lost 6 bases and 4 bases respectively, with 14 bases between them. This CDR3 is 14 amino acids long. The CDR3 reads CASRRREVPDTQYF. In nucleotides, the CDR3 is TGTGCCAGCAGACGGAGAGAAGTCCCAGATACGCAGTATTTT.

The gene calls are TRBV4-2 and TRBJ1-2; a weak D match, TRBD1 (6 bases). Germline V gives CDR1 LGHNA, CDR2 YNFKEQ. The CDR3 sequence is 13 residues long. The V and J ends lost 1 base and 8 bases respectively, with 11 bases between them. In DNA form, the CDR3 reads TGTGCCAGCAGCCAAGTGGGAGGGGGAGGCTACACCTTC. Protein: CASSQVGGGGYTF.

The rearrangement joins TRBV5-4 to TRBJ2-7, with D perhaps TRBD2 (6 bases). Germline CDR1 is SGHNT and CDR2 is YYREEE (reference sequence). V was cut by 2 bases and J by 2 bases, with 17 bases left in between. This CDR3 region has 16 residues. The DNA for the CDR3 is TGTGCCAGCAGCTTCCGCCGCGGACTATCGGCCTACGAGCAGTACTTC. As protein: CASSFRRGLSAYEQYF.

The CDR3 DNA sequence: TGTGCCAGCAGTGAAGCGGGCGGGGATCAAGAGACCCAGTACTTC. Its protein product is CASSEAGGDQETQYF. V and J are TRBV6-1 and TRBJ2-5, with D perhaps TRBD2 (6 bases). With 0 bases removed from V and 2 bases from J, the gap between germline ends came to 10 bases. There are 15 residues in the CDR3. Germline loops: CDR1 MNHNS, CDR2 SASEGT.

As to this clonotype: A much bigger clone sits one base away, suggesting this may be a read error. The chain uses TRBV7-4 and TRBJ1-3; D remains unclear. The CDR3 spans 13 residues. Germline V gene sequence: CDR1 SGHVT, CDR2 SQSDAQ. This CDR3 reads CPSSRYFGNTIYF. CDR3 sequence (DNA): TGTCCCAGCAGTCGTTACTTTGGAAACACCATATATTTT. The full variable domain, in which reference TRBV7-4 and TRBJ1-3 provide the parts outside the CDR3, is GAGVSQSPRYKVAKRGRDVALRCDSISGHVTLYWYRQTLGQGSEVLTYSQSDAQRDKSGRPSGRFSAERPERSVSTLKIQRTEQGDSAVYLCPSSRYFGNTIYFGEGSWLTVV.

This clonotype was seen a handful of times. The CDR3: CSVEQGTGGVYEQYF. Written as DNA, the CDR3 is TGCAGCGTAGAGCAAGGGACAGGGGGAGTGTACGAGCAGTACTTC. This chain connects TRBV29-1 to TRBJ2-7; 11 positions agree with TRBD1. This CDR3 has 15 amino acids. V lost 6 bases to trimming and J lost 4 bases; unmatched junction nucleotides: 11. Germline CDR1 is SQVTM and CDR2 is ANQGSEA.

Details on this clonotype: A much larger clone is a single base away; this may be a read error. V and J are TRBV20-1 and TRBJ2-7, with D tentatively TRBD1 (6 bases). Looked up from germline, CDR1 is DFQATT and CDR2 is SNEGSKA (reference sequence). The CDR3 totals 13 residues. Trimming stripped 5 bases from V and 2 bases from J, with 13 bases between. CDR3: CSAPDRYTYEQYV. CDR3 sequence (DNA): TGCAGTGCTCCTGACAGGTATACCTACGAGCAGTACGTC.

CDR3 nucleotide sequence: TGTGCCAGCAGTCCGCGGGAGGTTCGGAATTCACCCCTCCACTTT. It yields the protein CASSPREVRNSPLHF. V is TRBV6-1 and J is TRBJ1-6; D gene unclear. CDR1 is MNHNS, CDR2 SASEGT, per germline. This CDR3 is 15 amino acids long. Trimming shortened V by 5 bases and J by 7 bases, and 15 bases separated the two germline ends.

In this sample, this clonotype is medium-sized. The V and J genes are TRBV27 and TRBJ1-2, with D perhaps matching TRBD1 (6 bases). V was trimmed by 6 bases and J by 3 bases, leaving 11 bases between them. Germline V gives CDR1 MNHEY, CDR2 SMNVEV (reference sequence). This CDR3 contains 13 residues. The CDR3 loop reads CASRVGQYYGYTF. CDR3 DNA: TGTGCCAGCAGGGTCGGACAGTACTATGGCTACACCTTC.

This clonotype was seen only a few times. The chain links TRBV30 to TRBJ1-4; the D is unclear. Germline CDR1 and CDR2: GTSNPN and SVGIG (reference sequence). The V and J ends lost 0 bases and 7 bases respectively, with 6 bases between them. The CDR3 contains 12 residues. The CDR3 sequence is CAWSVLGEKLFF. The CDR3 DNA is TGTGCCTGGAGTGTACTGGGTGAAAAACTGTTTTTT.

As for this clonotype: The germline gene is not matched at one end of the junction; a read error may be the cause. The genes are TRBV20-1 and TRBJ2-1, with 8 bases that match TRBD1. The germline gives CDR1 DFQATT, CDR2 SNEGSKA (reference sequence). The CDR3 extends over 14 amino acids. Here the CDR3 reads CSAEWTGIYNEKFF. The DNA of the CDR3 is TGCAGTGCTGAGTGGACAGGGATTTACAATGAGAAGTTCTTC.

The CDR3 here is CASSLGYRQPQHF. The CDR3 DNA follows: TGTGCCAGCAGCTTGGGGTATAGACAGCCCCAGCATTTT. The V gene is TRBV5-6, the J gene TRBJ1-5; D gene uncertain. Trimming removed 0 bases from V and 7 bases from J, with 8 bases in between. CDR1 and CDR2 (germline): SGHDT, YYEEEE. The CDR3 loop spans 13 amino acids.

DNA for the CDR3: TGTGCCAGCAGCACAGGGGGAGATACGCAGTATTTT. Protein: CASSTGGDTQYF. The rearrangement links TRBV7-9 to TRBJ2-3; 8 positions match TRBD1. V lost 5 bases to trimming and J lost 5 bases; unmatched junction nucleotides: 0. The germline V gene encodes CDR1 SEHNR and CDR2 FQNEAQ (reference sequence). CDR3 length: 12 residues.